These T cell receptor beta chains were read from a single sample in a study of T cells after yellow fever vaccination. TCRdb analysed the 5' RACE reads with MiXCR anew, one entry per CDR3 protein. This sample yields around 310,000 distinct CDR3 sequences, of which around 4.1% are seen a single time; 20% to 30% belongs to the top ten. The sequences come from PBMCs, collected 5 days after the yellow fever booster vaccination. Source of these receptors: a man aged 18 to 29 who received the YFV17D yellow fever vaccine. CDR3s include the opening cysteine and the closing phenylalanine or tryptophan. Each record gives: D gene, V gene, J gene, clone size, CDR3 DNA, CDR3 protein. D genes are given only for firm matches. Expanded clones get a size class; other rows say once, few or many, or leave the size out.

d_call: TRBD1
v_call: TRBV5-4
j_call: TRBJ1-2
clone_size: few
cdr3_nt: TGTGCCAGCAGCTCGACAGGGGTTTTTGGCTACACCTTC
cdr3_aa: CASSSTGVFGYTF

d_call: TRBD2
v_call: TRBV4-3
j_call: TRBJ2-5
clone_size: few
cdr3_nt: TGCGCCAGCAGCACTCAGCGGGGGGGCCTCGAGACCCAGTACTTC
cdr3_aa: CASSTQRGGLETQYF

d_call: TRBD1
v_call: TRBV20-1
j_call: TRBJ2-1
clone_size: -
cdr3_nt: TGCAGTGCTGGGGACAGGGTCGGGTACAATGAGCAGTTCTTC
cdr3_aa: CSAGDRVGYNEQFF

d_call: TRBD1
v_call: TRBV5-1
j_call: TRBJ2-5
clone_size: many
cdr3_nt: TGCGCCAGCAGCTTGGGGGCGGACAGGGCAGAGACCCAGTACTTC
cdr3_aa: CASSLGADRAETQYF

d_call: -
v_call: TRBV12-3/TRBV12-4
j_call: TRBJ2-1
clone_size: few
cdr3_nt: TGTGCCAGCAGTTTGAGGGGTCAACAGGAGCAGTTCTTC
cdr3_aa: CASSLRGQQEQFF

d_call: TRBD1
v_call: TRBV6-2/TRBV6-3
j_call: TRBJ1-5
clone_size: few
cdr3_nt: TGTGCCAGCAGCTGGACAGGGAATCAGCCCCAGCATTTT
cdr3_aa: CASSWTGNQPQHF

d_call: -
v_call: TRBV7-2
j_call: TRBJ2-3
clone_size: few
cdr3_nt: TGTGCCAGCAGCAAGCGACAGGCCCTGGATACGCAGTATTTT
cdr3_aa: CASSKRQALDTQYF

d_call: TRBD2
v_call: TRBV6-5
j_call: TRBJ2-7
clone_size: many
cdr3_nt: TGTGCCAGCAGTCGTCGAACCGGGGGGGCCGAGGACTACGAGCAGTACTTC
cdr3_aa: CASSRRTGGAEDYEQYF

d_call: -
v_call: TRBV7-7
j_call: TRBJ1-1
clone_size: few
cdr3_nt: TGTGCCAGCAGCCCGGACAGCTTGAACACTGAAGCTTTCTTT
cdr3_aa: CASSPDSLNTEAFF

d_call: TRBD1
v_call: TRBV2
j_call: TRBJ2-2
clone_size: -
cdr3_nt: TGTGCCAGCAGCAGACAGGGTCCCGGGGAGCTGTTTTTT
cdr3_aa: CASSRQGPGELFF

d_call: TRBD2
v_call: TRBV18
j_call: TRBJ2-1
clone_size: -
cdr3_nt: TGTGCCAGCTCACCGCCTAGCGGGGGGCCAAGTAATGAGCAGTTCTTC
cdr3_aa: CASSPPSGGPSNEQFF

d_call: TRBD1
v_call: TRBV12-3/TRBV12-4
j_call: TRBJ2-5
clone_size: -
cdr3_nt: TGTGCCAGCAGAGGGACAGGGGGCTGGGAGACCGAGTACTTC
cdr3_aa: CASRGTGGWETEYF

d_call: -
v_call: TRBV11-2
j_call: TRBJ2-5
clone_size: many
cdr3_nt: TGTGCCAGCAGCATGGGACTCGAAGAGACCCAGTACTTC
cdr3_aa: CASSMGLEETQYF

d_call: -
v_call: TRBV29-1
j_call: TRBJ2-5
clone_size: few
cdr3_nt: TGCAGCGTTGAGACCACGGAGACCCAGTACTTC
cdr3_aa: CSVETTETQYF

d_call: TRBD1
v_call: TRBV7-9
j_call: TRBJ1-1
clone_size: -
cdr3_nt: TGTGCCAGCAGGGCCGACAGGGGGCTTCCTGAAGCTTTCTTT
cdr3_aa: CASRADRGLPEAFF

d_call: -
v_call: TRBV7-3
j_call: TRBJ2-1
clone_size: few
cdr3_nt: TGTGCCAGCAGCCTAGAGTCTGGGTACAATGAGCAGTTCTTC
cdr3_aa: CASSLESGYNEQFF

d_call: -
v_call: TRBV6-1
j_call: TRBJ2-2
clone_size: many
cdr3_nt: TGTGCCAGCAGTGGCCAGGGAATGAGCACCGGGGAGCTGTTTTTT
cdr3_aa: CASSGQGMSTGELFF

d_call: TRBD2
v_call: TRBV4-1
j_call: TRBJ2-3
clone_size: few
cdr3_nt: TGCGCCAGCAGCCAAGAGACTAGCTCGGCCACAGATACGCAGTATTTT
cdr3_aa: CASSQETSSATDTQYF

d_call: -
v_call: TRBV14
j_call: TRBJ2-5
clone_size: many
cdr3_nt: TGTGCCAGCAGCACAGGACAGATCCAAGAGACCCAGTACTTC
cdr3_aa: CASSTGQIQETQYF

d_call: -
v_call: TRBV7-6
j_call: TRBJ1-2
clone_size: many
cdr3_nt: TGTGCCAGCAGCTTATACGGCGAGGGTGGCTACACCTTC
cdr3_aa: CASSLYGEGGYTF

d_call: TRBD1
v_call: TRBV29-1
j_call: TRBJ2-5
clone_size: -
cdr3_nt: TGCAGCGTCCTGGACAGGACCCAAGAGACCCAGTACTTC
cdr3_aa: CSVLDRTQETQYF

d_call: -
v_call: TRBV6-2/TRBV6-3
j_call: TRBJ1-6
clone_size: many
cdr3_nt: TGTGCCAGCAGCCCCCCCGGCTCACCCCTCCACTTT
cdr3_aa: CASSPPGSPLHF

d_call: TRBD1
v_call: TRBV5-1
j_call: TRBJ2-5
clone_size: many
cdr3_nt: TGCGCCAGCGGATTGGACAGGGGAGGGGAGACCCAGTACTTC
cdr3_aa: CASGLDRGGETQYF

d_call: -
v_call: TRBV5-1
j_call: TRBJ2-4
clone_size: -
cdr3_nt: TGCGCCAGCAGGCTGGGTGAGGGCAACATTCAGTACTTC
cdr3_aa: CASRLGEGNIQYF

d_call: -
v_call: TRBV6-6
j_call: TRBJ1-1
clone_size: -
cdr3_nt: TGTGCCAGCAGTTACTCGGCCAGGGCCACTGAAGCTTTCTTT
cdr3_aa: CASSYSARATEAFF

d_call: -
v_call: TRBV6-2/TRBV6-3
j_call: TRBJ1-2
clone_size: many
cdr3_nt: TGTGCCAGCAGTTACGGCGGCGAGCCCTATGGCTACACCTTC
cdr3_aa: CASSYGGEPYGYTF

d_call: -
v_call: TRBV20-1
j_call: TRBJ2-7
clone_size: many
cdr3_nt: TGCAGTGCTAGAGATCCCAGGGGATACGAGCAGTACTTC
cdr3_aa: CSARDPRGYEQYF

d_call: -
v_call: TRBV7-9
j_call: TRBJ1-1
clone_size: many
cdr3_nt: TGTGCCAGCAGCCACCGGGGAGATATGAACACTGAAGCTTTCTTT
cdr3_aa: CASSHRGDMNTEAFF

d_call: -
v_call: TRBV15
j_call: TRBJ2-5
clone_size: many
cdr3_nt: TGTGCCACCAGCGGTAGACAGGCGTGGGGAGAGACCCAGTACTTC
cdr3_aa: CATSGRQAWGETQYF

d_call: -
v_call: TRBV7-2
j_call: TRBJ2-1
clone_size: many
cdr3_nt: TGTGCCAGCAGGGAGGGGGGTTACAATGAGCAGTTCTTC
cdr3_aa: CASREGGYNEQFF

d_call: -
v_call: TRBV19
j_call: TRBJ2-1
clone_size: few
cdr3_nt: TGTGCCAGTAGTTCCGGGACGAGTCAGAATGAGCAGTTCTTC
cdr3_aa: CASSSGTSQNEQFF

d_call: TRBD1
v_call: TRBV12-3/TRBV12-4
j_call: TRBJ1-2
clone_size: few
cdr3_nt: TGTGCCAGCACCCTCACAGGGGATCGCTACACCTTC
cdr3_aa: CASTLTGDRYTF

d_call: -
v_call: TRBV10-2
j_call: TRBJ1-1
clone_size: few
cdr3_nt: TGCGCCAGCAGTCGGGACTGGAACACTGAAGCTTTCTTT
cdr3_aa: CASSRDWNTEAFF

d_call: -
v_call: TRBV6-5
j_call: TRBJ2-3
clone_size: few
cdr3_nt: TGTGCCAGCAGTTACAGGGAGAGCACAGATACGCAGTATTTT
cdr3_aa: CASSYRESTDTQYF

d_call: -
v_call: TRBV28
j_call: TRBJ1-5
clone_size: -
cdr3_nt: TGTGCCAGCAGTTGGGGACGCTGGGTGGCGCCCCAGCATTTT
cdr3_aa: CASSWGRWVAPQHF

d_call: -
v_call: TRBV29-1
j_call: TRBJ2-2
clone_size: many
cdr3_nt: TGCAGCGTTGAACGCCTTAACACCGGGGAGCTGTTTTTT
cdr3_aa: CSVERLNTGELFF

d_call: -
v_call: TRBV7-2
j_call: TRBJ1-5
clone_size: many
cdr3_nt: TGTGCCAGCAGCTTAGTGGCGGAACGGGATCAGCCCCAGCATTTT
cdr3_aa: CASSLVAERDQPQHF

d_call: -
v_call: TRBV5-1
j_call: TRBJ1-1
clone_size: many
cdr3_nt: TGCGCCAGCATGCGGACAGAGAACACTGAAGCTTTCTTT
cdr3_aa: CASMRTENTEAFF

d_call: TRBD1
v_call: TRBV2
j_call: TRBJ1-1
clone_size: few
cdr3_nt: TGTGCCAGCACCTCAGGGGGTGATAACACTGAAGCTTTCTTT
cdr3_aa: CASTSGGDNTEAFF

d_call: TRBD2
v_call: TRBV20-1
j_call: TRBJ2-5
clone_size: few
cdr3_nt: TGCAGTGCTAGAGATACTAGCGGGGACCAAGAGACCCAGTACTTC
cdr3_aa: CSARDTSGDQETQYF

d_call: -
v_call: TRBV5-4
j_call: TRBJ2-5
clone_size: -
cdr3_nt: TGTGCCAGCAGCTCCGCGATAGGGCAAGAGACCCAGTACTTC
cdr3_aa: CASSSAIGQETQYF

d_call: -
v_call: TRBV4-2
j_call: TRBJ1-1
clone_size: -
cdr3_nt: TGTGCCAGCAGCCAAGTTCTAGCTGAAGCTTTCTTT
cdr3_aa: CASSQVLAEAFF

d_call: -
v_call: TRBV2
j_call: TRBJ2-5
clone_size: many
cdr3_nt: TGTGCCAGCAGTGAATACCAAGAGACCCAGTACTTC
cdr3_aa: CASSEYQETQYF

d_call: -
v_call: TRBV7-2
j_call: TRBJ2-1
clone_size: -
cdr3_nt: TGTGCCAGCAGCTTAAGGGGGGGATCGCTGAATGAGCAGTTCTTC
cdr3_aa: CASSLRGGSLNEQFF

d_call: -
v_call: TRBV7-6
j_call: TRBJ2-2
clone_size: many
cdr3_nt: TGTGCCAGCAGCCGCCGGGTCGGCGGGGAGCTGTTTTTT
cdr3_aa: CASSRRVGGELFF

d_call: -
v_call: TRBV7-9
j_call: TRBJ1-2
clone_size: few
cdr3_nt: TGTGCCAGCAGCTCAATTCTCTATGGCTACACCTTC
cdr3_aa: CASSSILYGYTF

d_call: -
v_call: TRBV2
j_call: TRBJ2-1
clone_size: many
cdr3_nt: TGTGCCAGCACCGATCAGGGGCACTCCTACAATGAGCAGTTCTTC
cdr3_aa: CASTDQGHSYNEQFF

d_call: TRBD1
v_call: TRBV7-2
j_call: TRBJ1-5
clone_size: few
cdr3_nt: TGTGCCAGCAGCTCACAGGGGGTGGATCAGCCCCAGCATTTT
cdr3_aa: CASSSQGVDQPQHF

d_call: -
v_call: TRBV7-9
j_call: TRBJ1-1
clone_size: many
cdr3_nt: TGTGCCAGCAGCTTGGGACCGGTTAACACTGAAGCTTTCTTT
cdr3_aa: CASSLGPVNTEAFF

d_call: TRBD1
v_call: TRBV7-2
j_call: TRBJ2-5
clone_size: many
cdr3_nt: TGTGCCAGCAGCTTAATGCGGGACAGGGGGGAGACCCAGTACTTC
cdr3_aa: CASSLMRDRGETQYF

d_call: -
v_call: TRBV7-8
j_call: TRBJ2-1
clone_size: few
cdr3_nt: TGTGCCAGCAGCTTAGGATGGGGGAACCATAGGGACAATGAGCAGTTCTTC
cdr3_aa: CASSLGWGNHRDNEQFF

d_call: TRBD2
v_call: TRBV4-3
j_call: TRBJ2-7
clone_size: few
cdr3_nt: TGCGCCAGCAGCCAATATAGCGGGGGAGAATACGAGCAGTACTTC
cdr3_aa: CASSQYSGGEYEQYF

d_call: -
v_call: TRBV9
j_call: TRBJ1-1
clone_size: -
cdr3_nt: TGTGCCAGCAGCGGGGTGCAGGGCAAGGACACTGAAGCTTTCTTT
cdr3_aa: CASSGVQGKDTEAFF

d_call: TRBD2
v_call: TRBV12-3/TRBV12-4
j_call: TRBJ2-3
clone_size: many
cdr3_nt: TGTGCCAGCAGTTTCGGGGGGGCAACAGATACGCAGTATTTT
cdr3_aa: CASSFGGATDTQYF

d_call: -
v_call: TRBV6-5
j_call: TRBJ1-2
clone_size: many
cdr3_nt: TGTGCCGTTGCGAGGGGTGCAGCTAACTATGGCTACACCTTC
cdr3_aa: CAVARGAANYGYTF

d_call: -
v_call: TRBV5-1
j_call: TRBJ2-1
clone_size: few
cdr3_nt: TGCGCCAGCAGCGACGTTGATAGGGGGGGGTACAATGAGCAGTTCTTC
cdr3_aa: CASSDVDRGGYNEQFF

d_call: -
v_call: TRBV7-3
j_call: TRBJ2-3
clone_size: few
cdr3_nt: TGTGCCAGCAGCCCATCCGAGCCAGGGCATACGCAGTATTTT
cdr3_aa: CASSPSEPGHTQYF